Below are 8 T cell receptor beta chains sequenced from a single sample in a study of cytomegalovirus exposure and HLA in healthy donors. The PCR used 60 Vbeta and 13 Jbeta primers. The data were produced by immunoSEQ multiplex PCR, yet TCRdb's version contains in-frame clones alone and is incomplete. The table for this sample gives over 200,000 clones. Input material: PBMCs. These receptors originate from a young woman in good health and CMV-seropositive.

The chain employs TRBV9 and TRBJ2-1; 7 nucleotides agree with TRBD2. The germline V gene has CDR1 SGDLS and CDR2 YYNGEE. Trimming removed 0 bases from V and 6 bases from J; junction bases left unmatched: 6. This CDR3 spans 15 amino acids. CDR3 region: CASSVAGLVGNEQFF. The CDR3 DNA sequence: TGTGCCAGCAGCGTAGCCGGACTAGTTGGCAATGAGCAGTTCTTC.

The CDR3 DNA is TGTGCCAGCAGCTCTTGGGGGGATGGAAACACCATATATTTT. Its translation: CASSSWGDGNTIYF. The chain has TRBV7-2 and TRBJ1-3; the D gene is possibly TRBD1 (5 bases). V lost 4 bases to trimming and J lost 3 bases, with 10 bases between them. The CDR3 consists of 14 residues. In germline, CDR1 is SGHTA, CDR2 FQGNSA.

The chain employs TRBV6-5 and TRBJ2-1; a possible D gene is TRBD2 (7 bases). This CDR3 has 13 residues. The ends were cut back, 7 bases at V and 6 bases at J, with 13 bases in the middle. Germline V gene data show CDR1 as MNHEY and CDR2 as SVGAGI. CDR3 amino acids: CASNKGGVNEQFF. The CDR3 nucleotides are TGTGCCAGCAATAAGGGGGGGGTCAATGAGCAGTTCTTC.

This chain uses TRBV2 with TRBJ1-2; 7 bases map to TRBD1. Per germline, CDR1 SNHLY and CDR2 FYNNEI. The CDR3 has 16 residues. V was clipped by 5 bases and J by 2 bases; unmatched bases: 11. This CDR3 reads CASSPGGAGGNYGYTF. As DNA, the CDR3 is TGTGCCAGCAGTCCAGGGGGAGCGGGAGGAAACTATGGCTACACCTTC.

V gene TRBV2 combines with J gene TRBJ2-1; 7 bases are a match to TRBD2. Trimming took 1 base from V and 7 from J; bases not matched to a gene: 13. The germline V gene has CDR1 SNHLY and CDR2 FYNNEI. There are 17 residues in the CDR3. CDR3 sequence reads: CASSEVGLDQRSNEQFF. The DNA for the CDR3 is TGTGCCAGCAGTGAAGTAGGACTAGACCAAAGATCGAATGAGCAGTTCTTC.

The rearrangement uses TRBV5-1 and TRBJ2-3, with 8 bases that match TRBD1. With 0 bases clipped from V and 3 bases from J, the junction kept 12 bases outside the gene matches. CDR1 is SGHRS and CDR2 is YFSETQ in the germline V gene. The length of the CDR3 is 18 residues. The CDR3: CASSLGTGLSLQTDTQYF. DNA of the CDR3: TGCGCCAGCAGCTTGGGGACAGGGTTAAGTTTGCAGACAGATACGCAGTATTTT.

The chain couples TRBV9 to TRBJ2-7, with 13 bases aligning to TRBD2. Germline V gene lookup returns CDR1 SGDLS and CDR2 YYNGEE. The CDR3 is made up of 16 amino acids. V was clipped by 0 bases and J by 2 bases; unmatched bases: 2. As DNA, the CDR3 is TGTGCCAGCAGCGTAGGACTAGCGGGGGGCACCTACGAGCAGTACTTC. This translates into CASSVGLAGGTYEQYF.

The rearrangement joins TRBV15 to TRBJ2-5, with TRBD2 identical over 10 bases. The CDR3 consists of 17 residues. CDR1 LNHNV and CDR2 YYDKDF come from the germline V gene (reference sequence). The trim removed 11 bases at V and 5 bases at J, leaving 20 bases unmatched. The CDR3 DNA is TGTGCCCCCACTAAACGCTCGTCTAGCGGGAGACGGGAGACCCAGTACTTC. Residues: CAPTKRSSSGRRETQYF.